The 27 T cell receptor beta chains below were found in one sample sequenced in a study of blood T cell repertoires in COVID-19. Sequenced by immunoSEQ multiplex PCR; TCRdb stores in-frame clones only, minus some. This table holds some 200,000 clones, over 75% found once. Material: peripheral blood. The receptors come from a woman between 65 and 79 years old with COVID-19, enrolled during active disease.

The V gene is TRBV5-6, the J gene TRBJ1-1; D ambiguous. The CDR3 is 12 amino acids. Germline-derived CDR1 and CDR2 are SGHDT and YYEEEE. Trimming pared 0 bases from V and 8 bases from J, leaving 8 bases between. Here the CDR3 DNA reads TGTGCCAGCAGCTTGGCACGGGTAGAAGCTTTCTTT. Its translation is CASSLARVEAFF.

V and J are TRBV5-6 and TRBJ2-1; 12 nucleotides match TRBD1. The CDR3 spans 15 residues. Germline trimming cut 2 bases from V and 9 bases from J; bases unmatched to any gene: 6. Germline lookup yields CDR1 SGHDT and CDR2 YYEEEE. CDR3 in DNA: TGTGCCAGCAGCTTTCCAGGGACAGGGGGCCGTGAGCAGTTCTTC. Translating gives CASSFPGTGGREQFF.

The chain recombines TRBV6-2 or TRBV6-3 with TRBJ2-2; D perhaps matches TRBD1 (5 bases). The germline CDR1 and CDR2 sequences are MNHEY and SVGEGT. This CDR3 is built from 16 residues. Trimming left V 2 bases short and J 3 bases short, with 13 bases between. The CDR3 nucleotides read TGTGCCAGCAGTTACGGGGCGTCCACACACACCGGGGAGCTGTTTTTT. The encoded protein is CASSYGASTHTGELFF.

The chain couples TRBV27 to TRBJ2-7; unclear D gene. CDR1 is MNHEY and CDR2 is SMNVEV in the germline V gene (reference sequence). This CDR3 has 14 amino acids. Trimming shortened V by 11 bases and J by 0 bases, and 17 bases separated the two germline ends. CDR3 sequence (DNA): TGTGCCTCCCACCCGGCGGCTTACTCCTACGAGCAGTACTTC. It codes for CASHPAAYSYEQYF.

This chain joins TRBV21-1 and TRBJ1-5; the table's D call of TRBD1 was not tested on the DNA. TRBV21-1 is labeled a pseudogene. The CDR3 is 16 amino acids. This CDR3 is CASSRDRGIHNQPQHF. The DNA for the CDR3 is TGTGCCAGCAGCAGGGACAGGGGAATTCACAATCAGCCCCAGCATTTT.

V gene TRBV7-8 combines with J gene TRBJ1-3, with a possible D match to TRBD1 (6 bases). Germline V gene data show CDR1 as SGHVS and CDR2 as FQNEAQ. The CDR3 runs to 16 residues. V lost 1 base and J lost 3, with 13 bases in between. The CDR3 sequence is CASSLGVRGYGNTIYF. The CDR3 bases are TGTGCCAGCAGCTTAGGGGTCAGGGGTTATGGAAACACCATATATTTT. Filled out from reference TRBV7-8 and TRBJ1-3, the complete variable domain reads GAGVSQSPRYKVAKRGQDVALRCDPISGHVSLFWYQQALGQGPEFLTYFQNEAQLDKSGLPSDRFFAERPEGSVSTLKIQRTQQEDSAVYLCASSLGVRGYGNTIYFGEGSWLTVV.

In its sample, this clone was seen a few times. The rearrangement links TRBV2 to TRBJ2-7; 10 bases are a match to TRBD2. Germline V gene lookup returns CDR1 SNHLY and CDR2 FYNNEI. The CDR3 spans 18 residues. V dropped 2 bases and J dropped 3; count of bases not matched to a gene: 13. This CDR3 is CASSELGGRVAGGYEQYF. The CDR3 DNA sequence: TGTGCCAGCAGTGAACTGGGGGGGCGAGTAGCGGGAGGCTACGAGCAGTACTTC. The variable domain in full, completed from reference TRBV2 and TRBJ2-7, reads EPEVTQTPSHQVTQMGQEVILRCVPISNHLYFYWYRQILGQKVEFLVSFYNNEISEKSEIFDDQFSVERPDGSNFTLKIRSTKLEDSAMYFCASSELGGRVAGGYEQYFGPGTRLTVT.

This chain joins TRBV10-3 and TRBJ1-6; tentatively, D is TRBD1 (6 bases). Trimming cost V 6 bases and J 10 bases, with 19 bases left between them. CDR1 is ENHRY and CDR2 is SYGVKD in the germline V gene. CDR3 length: 15 amino acids. The CDR3 sequence is CAIRRSQGDKSPLHF. CDR3 bases: TGTGCCATCAGAAGGAGCCAAGGGGACAAATCACCCCTCCACTTT.

The V gene is TRBV11-3, the J gene TRBJ1-1, with a tentative D call TRBD1 (5 bases). The germline V gene encodes CDR1 SGHNT and CDR2 YENEEA. Trimming shortened V by 2 bases and J by 8 bases, and 12 bases separated the two germline ends. This CDR3 contains 13 residues. The CDR3 loop reads CASSLLWGSEAFF. CDR3 sequence (DNA): TGTGCCAGCAGCTTATTGTGGGGCTCGGAAGCTTTCTTT.

The gene calls are TRBV19 and TRBJ1-5, with D tentatively TRBD1 (5 bases). CDR1 LNHDA and CDR2 SQIVND come from the germline V gene (reference sequence). CDR3 length: 15 residues. Trimming removed 5 bases at V and 0 bases at J, with 11 bases between. CDR3 nucleotide sequence: TGTGCCAGTAGTTCCCGACAGAATAGCAATCAGCCCCAGCATTTT. Protein product: CASSSRQNSNQPQHF.

This chain links TRBV11-2 with TRBJ1-2; 8 nucleotides agree with TRBD1. The ends lost 3 bases at V and 8 bases at J; junction bases unmatched: 5. The CDR3 length is 13 residues. Germline lookup yields CDR1 SGHAT and CDR2 FQNNGV. The CDR3 sequence: CASSLTGVNGYTF. The DNA of the CDR3 is TGTGCCAGCAGCTTGACAGGGGTCAACGGCTACACCTTC.

This clone occurred once. V is TRBV4-3 and J is TRBJ2-1; 9 bases agree with TRBD2. The CDR3 runs 20 residues. Germline loops: CDR1 LGHNA, CDR2 YSLEER. J lost 0 bases, V lost 4 bases, and 16 bases had no gene match. CDR3 residues: CASSPGVAGAGVRSYNEQFF. CDR3 nucleotides: TGCGCCAGCAGCCCTGGGGTAGCGGGGGCGGGGGTACGCTCCTACAATGAGCAGTTCTTC.

This chain uses TRBV7-3 with TRBJ2-2, with D uncertain. CDR3 length equals 19 residues. Trimming pared 5 bases from V and 4 bases from J, leaving 26 bases between. Looked up from germline, CDR1 is SGHTA and CDR2 is FQGTGA. Written as DNA, the CDR3 is TGTGCCAGCAGCCCCTATAAAGATAGTGAGAGTTATAGCACCGGGGAGCTGTTTTTT. This sequence encodes CASSPYKDSESYSTGELFF.

The CDR3 here is CASSSQGGTQPQHF. The CDR3 DNA reads TGTGCCAGCAGCTCACAGGGGGGTACTCAGCCCCAGCATTTT. The J gene is TRBJ1-5, the V gene TRBV7-2; 8 bases line up with TRBD1. V shed 4 bases, J shed 6 bases, and the junction held 5 bases outside the gene matches. This CDR3 contains 14 residues. Per the germline V gene, CDR1 is SGHTA and CDR2 is FQGNSA.

The chain couples TRBV30 to TRBJ1-1, with 7 bases matching TRBD1. The CDR3 consists of 13 residues. V was clipped by 3 bases and J by 2 bases; unmatched bases: 3. Germline values: CDR1 GTSNPN, CDR2 SVGIG (reference sequence). CDR3 sequence reads: CAWRRGLNTEAFF. In DNA, the CDR3 is TGTGCCTGGAGAAGGGGGCTAAACACTGAAGCTTTCTTT.

V usage is TRBV7-3 and J usage is TRBJ1-2; TRBD1 might be the D (6 bases). Trimming shortened V by 7 bases and J by 4 bases, and 16 bases separated the two germline ends. Germline V CDR1 and CDR2: SGHTA, FQGTGA. The CDR3 spans 14 residues. CDR3 in amino acids: CASTPDRSLYGYTF. DNA for the CDR3: TGTGCCAGCACCCCAGACAGGTCCCTCTATGGCTACACCTTC.

The rearrangement uses TRBV11-3 and TRBJ2-2, with unresolved D. This CDR3 comprises 14 residues. Trimming took off 4 bases at V and 8 bases at J, with 14 bases between the two ends. Germline lookup yields CDR1 SGHNT and CDR2 YENEEA. CDR3 sequence reads: CASSSRSFLGELFF. CDR3 nucleotides: TGTGCCAGCAGCTCTAGGTCCTTCTTGGGGGAGCTGTTTTTT.

The rearrangement links TRBV19 to TRBJ1-1; no definite D call. The germline V gene has CDR1 LNHDA and CDR2 SQIVND (reference sequence). This CDR3 has 15 amino acids. V lost 5 bases to trimming and J lost 0 bases, with 13 bases between them. The chain's CDR3 is CASSAAAMLNTEAFF. CDR3 in DNA: TGTGCCAGTAGTGCGGCAGCTATGTTGAACACTGAAGCTTTCTTT.

The chain carries TRBV3-1 (or the pseudogene TRBV3-2) and TRBJ2-2; 9 bases agree with TRBD1. The CDR3 runs 15 residues. V gave up 6 bases and J gave up 5 bases; unmatched junction bases: 7. The germline gives CDR1 LGHDT, CDR2 YNNKEL (reference sequence). The CDR3 loop reads CASSLGQGRTGELFF. CDR3 in DNA: TGTGCCAGCAGTCTGGGACAGGGAAGGACCGGGGAGCTGTTTTTT.

The rearrangement joins TRBV11-3 to TRBJ2-3; D is undetermined. The V and J ends lost 5 bases and 1 base respectively, with 7 bases between them. The CDR3 is 13 residues long. CDR1 SGHNT and CDR2 YENEEA come from the germline V gene. The CDR3 sequence: CASSITGTDTQYF. In DNA form, the CDR3 reads TGTGCCAGCAGCATCACGGGCACAGATACGCAGTATTTT.

The chain couples TRBV19 to TRBJ1-6; TRBD1 agrees at 7 bases. Germline-derived CDR1 and CDR2 are LNHDA and SQIVND (reference sequence). This CDR3 has 13 residues. V lost 4 bases to trimming and J lost 9 bases; unmatched junction nucleotides: 3. The DNA for the CDR3 is TGTGCCAGTAGTACGACAGGGAGTTCACCCCTCCACTTT. This codes for CASSTTGSSPLHF. The full variable domain, rest sourced from reference TRBV19 and TRBJ1-6, is DGGITQSPKYLFRKEGQNVTLSCEQNLNHDAMYWYRQDPGQGLRLIYYSQIVNDFQKGDIAEGYSVSREKKESFPLTVTSAQKNPTAFYLCASSTTGSSPLHFGNGTRLTVT.

This sequence joins TRBV5-6 and TRBJ2-7, with D possibly TRBD2 on 6 matching bases. Germline V gene lookup returns CDR1 SGHDT and CDR2 YYEEEE. CDR3 length: 12 amino acids. V dropped 3 bases and J dropped 2 bases, with 6 bases sitting between them. The CDR3 spells CASSWGAYEQYF. The DNA for the CDR3 is TGTGCCAGCAGCTGGGGGGCCTACGAGCAGTACTTC.

The chain links TRBV6-2 or TRBV6-3 to TRBJ1-2; 9 bases fit TRBD1. Trimming at V came to 3 bases and at J to 4 bases, leaving 12 bases not matched to a gene. The CDR3 is 17 residues long. CDR1 is MNHEY and CDR2 is SVGEGT in the germline V gene. CDR3 region: CASSYTRRGQGGYGYTF. CDR3 DNA sequence: TGTGCCAGCAGTTATACCCGCCGGGGACAGGGCGGCTATGGCTACACCTTC.

This clone has only a few counts. The chain is built from TRBV6-2 or TRBV6-3 and TRBJ1-1; D is perhaps TRBD1 (6 bases). Germline V gives CDR1 MNHEY, CDR2 SVGEGT. The CDR3 length is 14 residues. Trimming cost V 2 bases and J 4 bases, with 11 bases left between them. The chain's CDR3 is CASSYRQASTEAFF. The CDR3, as DNA: TGTGCCAGCAGTTACAGACAGGCCTCCACTGAAGCTTTCTTT.

This clone occurred once. The rearrangement links TRBV7-6 to TRBJ1-1, with D possibly being TRBD1 (5 bases). V lost 1 base and J 8 bases, leaving 11 bases between the germline ends. The CDR3 totals 13 residues. In germline, CDR1 is SGHVS, CDR2 FNYEAQ. DNA of the CDR3: TGTGCCAGCAGCTTAGGCAGGGCCAGGGAAGCTTTCTTT. It specifies CASSLGRAREAFF.

This chain connects TRBV7-8 to TRBJ2-3; 8 bases agree with TRBD2. Germline V CDR1 and CDR2: SGHVS, FQNEAQ. The V and J ends lost 1 base and 0 bases, in that order; junction bases with no gene match: 3. The CDR3 sequence is 16 residues long. The CDR3 DNA follows: TGTGCCAGCAGCTTAGACACTAGCGGAAGCACAGATACGCAGTATTTT. Residues: CASSLDTSGSTDTQYF.

The chain links TRBV6-5 to TRBJ2-7, with D possibly being TRBD1 (5 bases). V lost 8 bases and J lost 4, with 9 bases in between. The CDR3 spans 11 residues. CDR1 is MNHEY, CDR2 SVGAGI, per germline. The CDR3 DNA reads TGTGCCAGCGCCCAGGGTTACGAGCAGTACTTC. Its protein is CASAQGYEQYF.